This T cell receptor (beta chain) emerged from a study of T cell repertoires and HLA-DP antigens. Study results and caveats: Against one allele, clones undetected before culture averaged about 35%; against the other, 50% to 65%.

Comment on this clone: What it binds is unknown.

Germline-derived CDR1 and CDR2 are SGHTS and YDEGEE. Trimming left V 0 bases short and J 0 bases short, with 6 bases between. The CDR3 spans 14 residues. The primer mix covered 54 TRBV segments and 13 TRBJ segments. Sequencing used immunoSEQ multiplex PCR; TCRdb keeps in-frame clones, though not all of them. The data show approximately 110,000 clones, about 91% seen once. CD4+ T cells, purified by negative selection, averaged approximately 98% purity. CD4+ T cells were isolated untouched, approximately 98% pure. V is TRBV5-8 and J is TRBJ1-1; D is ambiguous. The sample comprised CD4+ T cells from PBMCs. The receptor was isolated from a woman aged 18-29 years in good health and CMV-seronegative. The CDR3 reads CASSLEPVNTEAFF. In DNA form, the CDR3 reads TGTGCCAGCAGCTTGGAACCAGTGAACACTGAAGCTTTCTTT. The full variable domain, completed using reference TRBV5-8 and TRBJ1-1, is EAGVTQSPTHLIKTRGQQATLRCSPISGHTSVYWYQQALGLGLQFLLWYDEGEERNRGNFPPRFSGRQFPNYSSELNVNALELEDSALYLCASSLEPVNTEAFFGQGTRLTVV.